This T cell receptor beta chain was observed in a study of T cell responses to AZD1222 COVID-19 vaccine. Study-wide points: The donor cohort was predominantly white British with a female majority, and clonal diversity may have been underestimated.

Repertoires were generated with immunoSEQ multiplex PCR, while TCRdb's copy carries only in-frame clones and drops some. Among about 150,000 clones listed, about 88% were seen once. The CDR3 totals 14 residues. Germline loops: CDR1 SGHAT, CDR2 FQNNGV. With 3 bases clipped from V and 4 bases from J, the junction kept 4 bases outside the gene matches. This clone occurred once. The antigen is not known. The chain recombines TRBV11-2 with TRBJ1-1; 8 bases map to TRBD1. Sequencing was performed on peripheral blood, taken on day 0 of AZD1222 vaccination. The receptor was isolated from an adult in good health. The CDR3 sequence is CASSLEGQGTEAFF. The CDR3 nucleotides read TGTGCCAGCAGCTTGGAAGGACAGGGCACTGAAGCTTTCTTT.